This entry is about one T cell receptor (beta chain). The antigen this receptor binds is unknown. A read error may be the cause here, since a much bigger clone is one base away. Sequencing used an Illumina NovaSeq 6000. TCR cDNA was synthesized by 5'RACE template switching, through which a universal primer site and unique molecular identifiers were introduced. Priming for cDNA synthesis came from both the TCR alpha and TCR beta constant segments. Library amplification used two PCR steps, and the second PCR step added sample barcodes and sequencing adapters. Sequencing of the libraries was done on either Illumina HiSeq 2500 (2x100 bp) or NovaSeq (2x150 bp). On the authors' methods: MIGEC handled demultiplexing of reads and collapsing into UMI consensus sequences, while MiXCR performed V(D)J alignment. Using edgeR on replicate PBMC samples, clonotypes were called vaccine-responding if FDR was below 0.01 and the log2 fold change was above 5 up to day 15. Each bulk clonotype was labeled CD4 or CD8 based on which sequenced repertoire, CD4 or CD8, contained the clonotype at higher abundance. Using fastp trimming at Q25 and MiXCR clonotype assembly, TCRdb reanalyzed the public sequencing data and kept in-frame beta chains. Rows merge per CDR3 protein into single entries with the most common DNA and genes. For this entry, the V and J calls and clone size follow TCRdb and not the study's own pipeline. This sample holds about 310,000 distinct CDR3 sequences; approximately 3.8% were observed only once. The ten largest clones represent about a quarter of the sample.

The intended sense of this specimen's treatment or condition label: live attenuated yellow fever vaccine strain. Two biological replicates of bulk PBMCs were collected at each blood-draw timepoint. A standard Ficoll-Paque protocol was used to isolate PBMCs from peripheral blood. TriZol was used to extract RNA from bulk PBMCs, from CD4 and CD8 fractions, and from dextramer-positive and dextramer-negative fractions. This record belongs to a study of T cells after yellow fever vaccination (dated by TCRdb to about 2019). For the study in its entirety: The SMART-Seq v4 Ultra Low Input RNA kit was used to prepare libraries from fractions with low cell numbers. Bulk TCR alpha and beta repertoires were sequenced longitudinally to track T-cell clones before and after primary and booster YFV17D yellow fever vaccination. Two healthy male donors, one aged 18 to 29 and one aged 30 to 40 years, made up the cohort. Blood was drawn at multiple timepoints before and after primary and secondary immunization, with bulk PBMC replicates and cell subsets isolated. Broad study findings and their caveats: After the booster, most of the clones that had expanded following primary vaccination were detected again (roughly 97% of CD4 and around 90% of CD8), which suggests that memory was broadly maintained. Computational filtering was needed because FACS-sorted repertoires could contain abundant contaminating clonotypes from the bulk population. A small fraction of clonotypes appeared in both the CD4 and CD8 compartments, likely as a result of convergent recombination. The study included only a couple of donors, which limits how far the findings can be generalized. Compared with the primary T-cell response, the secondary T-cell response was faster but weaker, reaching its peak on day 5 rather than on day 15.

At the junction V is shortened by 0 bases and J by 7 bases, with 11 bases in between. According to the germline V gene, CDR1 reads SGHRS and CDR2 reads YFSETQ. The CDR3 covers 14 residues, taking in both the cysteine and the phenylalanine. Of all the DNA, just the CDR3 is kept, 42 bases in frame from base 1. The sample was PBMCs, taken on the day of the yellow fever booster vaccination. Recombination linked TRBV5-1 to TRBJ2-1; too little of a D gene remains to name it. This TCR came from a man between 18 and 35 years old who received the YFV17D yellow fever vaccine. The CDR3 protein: CASSLVNLWNEQFF. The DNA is TGCGCCAGCAGCTTGGTAAACTTGTGGAATGAGCAGTTCTTC.